This T cell receptor (beta chain) was sequenced for a study of blood T cell repertoires in COVID-19. Across the whole study: Samples came from the United States, Italy and Spain, spanning acute and convalescent COVID-19.

Patients at the Seattle site were enrolled during active infection and followed longitudinally. Authors' analysis steps: The authors estimated nucleated cell counts from reference gene primer amplification. TCRdb's table, derived via immunoSEQ multiplex PCR, lists solely in-frame clones and lacks some. For V, J and clone size, that table is used; D and trimming come from the DNA. This table holds fewer than 450,000 clones, about 91% found once. The source is a woman aged 50 to 65 with COVID-19, enrolled during active disease. The sequencing sample was made of peripheral blood.

In DNA form, the CDR3 reads TGTGCCAGCTCCGGACAGCCCTCCTACGAGCAGTACTTC. This encodes CASSGQPSYEQYF. V usage is TRBV6-5 and J usage is TRBJ2-7, with D perhaps matching TRBD1 (6 bases). CDR1 is MNHEY and CDR2 is SVGAGI in the germline V gene. V lost 8 bases and J lost 0, with 11 bases in between. This CDR3 is built from 13 residues.